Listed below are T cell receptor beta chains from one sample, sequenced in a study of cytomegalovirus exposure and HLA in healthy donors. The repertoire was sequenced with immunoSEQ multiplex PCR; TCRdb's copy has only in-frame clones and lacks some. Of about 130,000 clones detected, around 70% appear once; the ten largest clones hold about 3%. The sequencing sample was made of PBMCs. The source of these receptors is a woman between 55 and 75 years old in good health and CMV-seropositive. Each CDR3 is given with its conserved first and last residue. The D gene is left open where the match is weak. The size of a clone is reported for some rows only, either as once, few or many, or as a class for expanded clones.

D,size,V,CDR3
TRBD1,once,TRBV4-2,CASSQPPGQGYSGQYF
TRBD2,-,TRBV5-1,CASSLVASGSYNEQFF
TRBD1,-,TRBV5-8,CASSLRQGGSPLHF
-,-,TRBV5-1,CASSLARGSYNEQFF
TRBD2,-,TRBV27,CASSRASGGYNEQFF
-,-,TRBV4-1,CASSQGGGGQPQHF
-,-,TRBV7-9,CASSFGETEAFF
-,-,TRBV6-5,CASSYSRRDYGYTF
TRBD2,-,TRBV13,CASSLGSGGAKTQYF
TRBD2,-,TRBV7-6,CASSLAGEGRGGEQYF
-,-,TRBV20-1,CSANANYEQYF
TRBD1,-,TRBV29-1,CSTHWIGTERGDPTLSNTEAFF
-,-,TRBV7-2,CASSSLGVTTNEQFF
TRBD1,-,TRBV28,CASSLRDRGQGGYTF
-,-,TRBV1,CTRGRGTGGKRCNQPQHF
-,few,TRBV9,CASSVEGGGTGYNEQFF
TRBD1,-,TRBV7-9,CASSSNRGSEAFF
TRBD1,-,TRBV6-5,CASSPDREVPFF
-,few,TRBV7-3,CASTSGGGTEAFF
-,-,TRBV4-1,CASSQDQGSRGNTIYF
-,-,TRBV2,CASSPVGRSNQPQHF
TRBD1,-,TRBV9,CASSPSGQGYNEQFF
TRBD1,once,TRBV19,CASRGQGGLIRDSPLHF
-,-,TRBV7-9,CASSLGVFNRNSNQNIQYF
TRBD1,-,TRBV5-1,CASSRLKPGTGGDEQFF
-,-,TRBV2,CASVGQVDGDF
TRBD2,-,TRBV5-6,CASSLQGGEQFF
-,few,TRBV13,CASDRSTDTQYF
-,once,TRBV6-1,CASSEGPGGWPQHF
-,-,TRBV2,CASRGDPQPQHF
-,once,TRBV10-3,CAISAQNSMNTEAFF
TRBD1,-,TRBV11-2,CASSTRQGLILNTEAFF
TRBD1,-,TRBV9,CASSVRTGQGNYGYTF
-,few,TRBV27,CASSSGKWTEAFF
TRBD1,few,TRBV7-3,CASSLIGTGENGYTF
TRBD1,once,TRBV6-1,CASIDSGTAYGYTF
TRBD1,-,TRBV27,CASSLSGVTGRYEQYF
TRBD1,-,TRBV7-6,CASSPGQGARNQPQHF
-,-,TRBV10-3,CAISEGIPGRTEAFF
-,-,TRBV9,CASSVAGWGMSQGIEQFF
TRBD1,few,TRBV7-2,CASSFEQGGNYGYTF
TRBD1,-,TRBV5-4,CASSPQSGQGARELFF
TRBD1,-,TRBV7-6,CASTQGQINTEAFF
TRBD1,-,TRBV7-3,CASSTGTGGSEQYF
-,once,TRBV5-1,CASSLDSLRGGYTF
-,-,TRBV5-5,CASSWNEGRFQPQHF
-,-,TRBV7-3,CASSGGLSGANVLTF
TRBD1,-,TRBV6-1,CASSGTGVVGAGELFF
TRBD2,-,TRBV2,CASSEALTGLAKTQYF
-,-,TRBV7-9,CASSYGGGTEAFF
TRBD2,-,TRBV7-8,CASSPRRGGPYEQYF
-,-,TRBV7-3,CASSLAGVGNTIYF
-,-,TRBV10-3,CAIRGNRENYEQYF
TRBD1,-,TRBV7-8,CASRPGTGAAYEQYF
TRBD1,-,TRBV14,CASSHLLGRGTGGYEQYF
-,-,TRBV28,CASSPFPGEQYF